The entry below gives a single T cell receptor beta chain sequence along with its context. Its antigen is undetermined. The PCR employed 60 Vbeta primers together with 13 Jbeta primers. Clones were read by immunoSEQ multiplex PCR, and TCRdb kept only the in-frame ones, dropping some. The sample has 120,000 to 150,000 clones, roughly 88% seen once; the top ten hold 0.45% to 0.6%. This entry is derived from a study of cytomegalovirus exposure and HLA in healthy donors. Germline lookup yields CDR1 SGHTA and CDR2 FQGNSA. This CDR3 region has 17 residues. V lost 5 bases to trimming and J lost 7 bases; unmatched junction nucleotides: 9. General study results and limits: Being indistinguishable, some V segments were excluded, TRBV6-2 and TRBV6-3 among them.

Sequenced sample: PBMCs. The receptor comes from a middle-aged woman in good health and CMV-seronegative. The rearrangement links TRBV7-2 to TRBJ1-6; 12 bases are a match to TRBD1. CDR3 loop: CASSLGTGGLINSPLHF. The CDR3 region has the DNA TGTGCCAGCAGCCTAGGGACAGGGGGCTTGATAAATTCACCCCTCCACTTT.